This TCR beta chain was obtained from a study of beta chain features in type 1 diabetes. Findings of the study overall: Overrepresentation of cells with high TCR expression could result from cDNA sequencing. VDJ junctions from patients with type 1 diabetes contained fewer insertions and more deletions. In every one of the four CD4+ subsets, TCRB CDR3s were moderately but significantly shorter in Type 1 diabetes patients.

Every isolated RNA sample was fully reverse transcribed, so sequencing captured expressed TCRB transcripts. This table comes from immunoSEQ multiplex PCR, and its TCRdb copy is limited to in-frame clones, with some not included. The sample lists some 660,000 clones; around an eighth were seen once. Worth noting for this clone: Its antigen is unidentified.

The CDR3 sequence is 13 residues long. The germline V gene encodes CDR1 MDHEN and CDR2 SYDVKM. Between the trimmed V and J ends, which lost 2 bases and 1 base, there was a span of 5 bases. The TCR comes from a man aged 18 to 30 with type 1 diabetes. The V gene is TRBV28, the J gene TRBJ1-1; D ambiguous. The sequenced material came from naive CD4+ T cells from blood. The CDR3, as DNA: TGTGCCAGCAGTTTAGCAACGAACACTGAAGCTTTCTTT. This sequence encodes CASSLATNTEAFF.